Below, one TCR beta chain is given with its context. The CDR3 runs to 16 residues. Germline V CDR1 and CDR2: SEHNR, FQNEAQ (reference sequence). Trimming pared 4 bases from V and 1 base from J, leaving 16 bases between. The data belong to a study of blood T cell repertoires in COVID-19. Study summary: Sites in the United States, Italy and Spain provided acute and convalescent COVID-19 samples. T cells, B-cell-depleted T cells, or PBMCs provided the cDNA or gDNA that served as material.

Per the authors' pipeline: Estimation of nucleated cell counts relied on the amplification of reference gene primers. TCRdb's table, derived via immunoSEQ multiplex PCR, lists solely in-frame clones and lacks some. For V, J and clone size, that table is used; D and trimming come from the DNA. The table lists 26,000 or so clones, about 80% of them singletons, with about 43% in the top ten. Sequencing was done on a sample of peripheral blood. This receptor was obtained from a man in his 70s with acute or convalescent COVID-19. This chain uses TRBV7-9 with TRBJ1-1; a weak D match, TRBD1 (5 bases). The DNA of the CDR3 is TGTGCCAGCAGCTCGGGCGGGGGACGGCAGAACACTGAAGCTTTCTTT. This codes for CASSSGGGRQNTEAFF.